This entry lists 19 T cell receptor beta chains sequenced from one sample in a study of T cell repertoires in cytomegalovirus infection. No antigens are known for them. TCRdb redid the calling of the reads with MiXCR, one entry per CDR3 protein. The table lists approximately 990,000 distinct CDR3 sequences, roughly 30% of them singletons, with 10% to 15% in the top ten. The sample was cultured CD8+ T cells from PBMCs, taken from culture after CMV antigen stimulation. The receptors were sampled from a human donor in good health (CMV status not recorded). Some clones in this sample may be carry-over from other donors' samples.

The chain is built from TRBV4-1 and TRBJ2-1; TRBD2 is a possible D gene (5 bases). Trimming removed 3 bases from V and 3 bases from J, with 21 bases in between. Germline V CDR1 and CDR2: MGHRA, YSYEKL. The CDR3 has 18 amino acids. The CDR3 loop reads CASSQLDSGLADYNEQFF. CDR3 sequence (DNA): TGCGCCAGCAGCCAGCTTGATTCCGGACTGGCTGACTACAATGAGCAGTTCTTC.

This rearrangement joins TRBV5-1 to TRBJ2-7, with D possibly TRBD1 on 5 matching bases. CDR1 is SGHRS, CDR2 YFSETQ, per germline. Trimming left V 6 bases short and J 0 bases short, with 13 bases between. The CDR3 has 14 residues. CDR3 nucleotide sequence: TGCGCCAGCATGATAGGCGACAGCTCCTACGAGCAGTACTTC. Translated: CASMIGDSSYEQYF.

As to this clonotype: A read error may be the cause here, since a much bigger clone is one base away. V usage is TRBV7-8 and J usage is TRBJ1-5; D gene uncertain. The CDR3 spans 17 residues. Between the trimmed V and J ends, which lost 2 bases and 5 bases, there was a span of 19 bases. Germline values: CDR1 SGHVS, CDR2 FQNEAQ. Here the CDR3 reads CASSLSSDRGLDQPQHF. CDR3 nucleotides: TGTGCCAGCAGCTTAAGTTCCGACCGCGGTTTGGATCAGCCCCAGCATTTT.

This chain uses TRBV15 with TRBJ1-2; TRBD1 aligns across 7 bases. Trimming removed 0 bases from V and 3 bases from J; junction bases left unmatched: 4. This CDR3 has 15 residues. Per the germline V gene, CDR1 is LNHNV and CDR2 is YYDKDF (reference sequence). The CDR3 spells CATSRDFDRDYGYTF. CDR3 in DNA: TGTGCCACCAGCAGAGATTTCGACAGGGACTATGGCTACACCTTC.

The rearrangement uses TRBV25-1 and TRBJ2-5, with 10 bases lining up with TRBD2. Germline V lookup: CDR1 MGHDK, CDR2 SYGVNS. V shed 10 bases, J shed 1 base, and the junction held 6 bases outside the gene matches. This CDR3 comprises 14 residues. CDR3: CATSGTSAQETQYF. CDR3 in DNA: TGTGCCACCTCCGGGACTAGCGCCCAAGAGACCCAGTACTTC.

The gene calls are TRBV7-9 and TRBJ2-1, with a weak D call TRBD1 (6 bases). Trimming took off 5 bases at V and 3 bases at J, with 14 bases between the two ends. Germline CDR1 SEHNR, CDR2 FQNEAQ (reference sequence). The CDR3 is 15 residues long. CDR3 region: CASSAPGGNYNEQFF. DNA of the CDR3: TGTGCCAGCAGCGCCCCTGGGGGCAACTACAATGAGCAGTTCTTC. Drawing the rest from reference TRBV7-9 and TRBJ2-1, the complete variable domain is DTGVSQNPRHKITKRGQNVTFRCDPISEHNRLYWYRQTLGQGPEFLTYFQNEAQLEKSRLLSDRFSAERPKGSFSTLEIQRTEQGDSAMYLCASSAPGGNYNEQFFGPGTRLTVL.

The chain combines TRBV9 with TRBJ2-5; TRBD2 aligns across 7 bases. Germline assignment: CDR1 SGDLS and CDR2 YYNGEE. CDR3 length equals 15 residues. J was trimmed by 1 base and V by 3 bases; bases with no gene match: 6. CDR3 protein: CASSASGVSQETQYF. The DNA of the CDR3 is TGTGCCAGCAGCGCCAGCGGGGTTAGCCAAGAGACCCAGTACTTC.

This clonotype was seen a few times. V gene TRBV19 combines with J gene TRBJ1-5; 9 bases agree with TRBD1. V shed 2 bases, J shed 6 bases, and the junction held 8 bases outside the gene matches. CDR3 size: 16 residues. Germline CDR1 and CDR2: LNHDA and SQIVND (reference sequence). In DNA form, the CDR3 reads TGTGCCAGTAGTATATGGGGACAGGGAGGGAGTCAGCCCCAGCATTTT. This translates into CASSIWGQGGSQPQHF.

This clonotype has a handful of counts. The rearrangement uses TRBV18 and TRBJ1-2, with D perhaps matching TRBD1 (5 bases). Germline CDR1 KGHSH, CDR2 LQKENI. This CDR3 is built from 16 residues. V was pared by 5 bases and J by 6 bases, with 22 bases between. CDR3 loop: CASSTFTGPSPDGYTF. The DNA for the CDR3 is TGTGCCAGCTCAACGTTCACAGGACCTAGCCCGGATGGCTACACCTTC.

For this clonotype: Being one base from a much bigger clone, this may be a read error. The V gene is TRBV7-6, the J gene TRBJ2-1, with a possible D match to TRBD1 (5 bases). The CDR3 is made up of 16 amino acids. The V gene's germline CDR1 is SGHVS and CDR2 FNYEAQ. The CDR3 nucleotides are TGTGCCAGCAGCTTAGGAGACAGCCCCTCCCACAATGAGCAGTTCTTC. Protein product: CASSLGDSPSHNEQFF.

CDR3 sequence: CASSFKKLDRNFF. The CDR3 nucleotides are TGTGCCAGCAGCTTCAAAAAACTAGATCGCAATTTCTTC. The rearrangement joins TRBV7-8 to TRBJ2-1; weak D call: TRBD2 (5 bases). Germline V lookup: CDR1 SGHVS, CDR2 FQNEAQ. This CDR3 spans 13 amino acids. The germline V and J ends were trimmed by 3 bases and 16 bases, with 19 bases remaining between them.

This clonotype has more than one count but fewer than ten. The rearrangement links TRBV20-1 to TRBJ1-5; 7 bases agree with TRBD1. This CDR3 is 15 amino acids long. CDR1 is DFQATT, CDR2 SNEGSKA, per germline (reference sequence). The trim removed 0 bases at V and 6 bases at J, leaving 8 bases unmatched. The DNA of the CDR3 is TGCAGTGCTAGAGATATTGCAGGGGGAGTTCAGCCCCAGCATTTT. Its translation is CSARDIAGGVQPQHF.

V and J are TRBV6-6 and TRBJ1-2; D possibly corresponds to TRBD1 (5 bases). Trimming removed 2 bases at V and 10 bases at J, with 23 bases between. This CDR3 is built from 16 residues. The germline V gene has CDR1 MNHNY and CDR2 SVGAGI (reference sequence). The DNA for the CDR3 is TGTGCCAGCAGTTACCCGGGAGAGGGAGGGGTGAGGGACTACACCTTC. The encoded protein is CASSYPGEGGVRDYTF.

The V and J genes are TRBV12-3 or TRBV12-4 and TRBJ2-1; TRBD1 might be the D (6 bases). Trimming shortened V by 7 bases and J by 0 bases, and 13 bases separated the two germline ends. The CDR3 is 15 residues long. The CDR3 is CASTPDRSSYNEQFF. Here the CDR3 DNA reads TGTGCCAGCACCCCTGACAGGAGCTCCTACAATGAGCAGTTCTTC.

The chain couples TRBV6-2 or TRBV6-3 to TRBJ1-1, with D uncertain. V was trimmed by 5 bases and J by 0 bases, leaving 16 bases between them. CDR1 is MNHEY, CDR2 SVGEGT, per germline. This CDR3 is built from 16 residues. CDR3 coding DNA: TGTGCCAGCAGTAAATCAGGTGTCAGAATGAACACTGAAGCTTTCTTT. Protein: CASSKSGVRMNTEAFF.

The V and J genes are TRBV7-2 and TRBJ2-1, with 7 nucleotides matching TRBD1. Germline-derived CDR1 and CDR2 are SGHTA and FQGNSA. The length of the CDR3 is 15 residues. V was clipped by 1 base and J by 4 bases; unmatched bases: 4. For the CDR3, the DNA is TGTGCCAGCAGCTTAGTAGTGGGACAGTACAATGAGCAGTTCTTC. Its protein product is CASSLVVGQYNEQFF. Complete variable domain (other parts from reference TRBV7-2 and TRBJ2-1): GAGVSQSPSNKVTEKGKDVELRCDPISGHTALYWYRQSLGQGLEFLIYFQGNSAPDKSGLPSDRFSAERTGGSVSTLTIQRTQQEDSAVYLCASSLVVGQYNEQFFGPGTRLTVL.

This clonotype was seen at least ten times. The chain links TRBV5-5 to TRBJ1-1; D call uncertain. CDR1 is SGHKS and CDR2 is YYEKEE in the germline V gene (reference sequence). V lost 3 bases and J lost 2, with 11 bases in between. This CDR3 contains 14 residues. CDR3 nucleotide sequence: TGTGCCAGCAGCTGGTTGAGCGCTAACACTGAAGCTTTCTTT. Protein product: CASSWLSANTEAFF.

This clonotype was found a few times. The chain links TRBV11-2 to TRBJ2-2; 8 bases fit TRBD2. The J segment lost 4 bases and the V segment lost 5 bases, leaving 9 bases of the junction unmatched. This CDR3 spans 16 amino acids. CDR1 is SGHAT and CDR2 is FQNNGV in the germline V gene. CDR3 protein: CASSLSGLGTTGELFF. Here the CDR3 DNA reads TGTGCCAGCAGCCTATCGGGACTAGGAACCACCGGGGAGCTGTTTTTT.

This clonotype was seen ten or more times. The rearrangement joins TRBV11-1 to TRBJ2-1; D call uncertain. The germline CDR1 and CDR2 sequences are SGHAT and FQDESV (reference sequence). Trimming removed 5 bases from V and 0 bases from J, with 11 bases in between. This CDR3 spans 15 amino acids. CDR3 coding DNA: TGTGCCAGCAGCCCCAGCCTCCGCTCCTACAATGAGCAGTTCTTC. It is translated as CASSPSLRSYNEQFF.